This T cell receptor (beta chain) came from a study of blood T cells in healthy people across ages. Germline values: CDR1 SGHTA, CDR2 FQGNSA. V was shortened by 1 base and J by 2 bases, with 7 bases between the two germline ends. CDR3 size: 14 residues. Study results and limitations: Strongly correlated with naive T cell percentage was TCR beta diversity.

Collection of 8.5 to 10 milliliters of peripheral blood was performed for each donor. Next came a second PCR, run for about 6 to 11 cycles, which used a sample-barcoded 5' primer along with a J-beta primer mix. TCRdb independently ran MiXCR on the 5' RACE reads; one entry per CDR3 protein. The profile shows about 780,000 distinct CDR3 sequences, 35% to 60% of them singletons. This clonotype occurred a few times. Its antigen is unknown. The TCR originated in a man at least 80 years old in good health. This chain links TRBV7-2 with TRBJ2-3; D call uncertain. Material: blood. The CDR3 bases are TGTGCCAGCAGCTTAGGAAGTACCACAGATACGCAGTATTTT. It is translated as CASSLGSTTDTQYF.